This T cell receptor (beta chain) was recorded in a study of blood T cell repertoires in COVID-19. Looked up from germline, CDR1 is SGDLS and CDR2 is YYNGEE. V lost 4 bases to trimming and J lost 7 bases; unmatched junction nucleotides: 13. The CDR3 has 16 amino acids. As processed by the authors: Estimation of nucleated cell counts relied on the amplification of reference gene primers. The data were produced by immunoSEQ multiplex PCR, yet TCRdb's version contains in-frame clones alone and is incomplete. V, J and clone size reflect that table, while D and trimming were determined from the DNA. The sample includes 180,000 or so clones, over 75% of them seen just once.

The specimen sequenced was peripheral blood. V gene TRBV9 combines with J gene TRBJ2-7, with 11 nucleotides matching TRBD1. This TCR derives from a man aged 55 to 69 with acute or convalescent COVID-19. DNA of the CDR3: TGTGCCAGCAGCCACCCGGGACAGGGGGAAGTAAGTGAGCAGTACTTC. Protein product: CASSHPGQGEVSEQYF.